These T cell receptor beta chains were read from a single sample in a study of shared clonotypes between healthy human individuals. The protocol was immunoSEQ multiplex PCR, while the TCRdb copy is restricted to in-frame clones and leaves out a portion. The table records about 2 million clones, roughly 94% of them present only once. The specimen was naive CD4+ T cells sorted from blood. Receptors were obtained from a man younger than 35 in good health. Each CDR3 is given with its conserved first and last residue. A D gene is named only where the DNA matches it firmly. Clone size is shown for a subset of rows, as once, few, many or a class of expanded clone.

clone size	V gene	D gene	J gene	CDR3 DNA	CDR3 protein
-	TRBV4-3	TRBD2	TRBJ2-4	TGCGCCAGCAGCCAAGAAAGATTAGCGGGAGCGAAGGCCAAAAACATTCAGTACTTC	CASSQERLAGAKAKNIQYF
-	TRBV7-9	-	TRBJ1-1	TGTGCCAGCAGTTACTTAGGGGTAAGGGGGAACACTGAAGCTTTCTTT	CASSYLGVRGNTEAFF
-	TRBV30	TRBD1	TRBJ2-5	TGTGCCTGGGGGGGACAGATCCAAGAGACCCAGTACTTC	CAWGGQIQETQYF
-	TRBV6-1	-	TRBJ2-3	TGTGCCAGCAGCCGAGATGGCGGCACAGATACGCAGTATTTT	CASSRDGGTDTQYF
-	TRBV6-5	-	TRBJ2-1	TGTGCCAGCAGTTACTCTTACCAAGGCGATGAGCAGTTCTTC	CASSYSYQGDEQFF
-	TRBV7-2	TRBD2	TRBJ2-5	TGTGCCAGCAGCTTAGTTGGACTAGCGACAATTGGGGGGGAGACCCAGTACTTC	CASSLVGLATIGGETQYF
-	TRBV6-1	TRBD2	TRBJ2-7	TGTGCCAGCAGTGAGGGAGCGGGACTGAACTCCTACGAGCAGTACTTC	CASSEGAGLNSYEQYF
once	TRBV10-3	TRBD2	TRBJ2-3	TGTGCCATCAGTGAGTCTAGCGGGGATGTGGATACGCAGTATTTT	CAISESSGDVDTQYF
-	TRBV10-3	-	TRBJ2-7	TGTGCCATCAGTGCGGGCCCGGCCCCCGACGAGCAGTACTTC	CAISAGPAPDEQYF
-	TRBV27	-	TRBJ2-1	TGTGCCAGCAGTTTATTTAGGGTAGATAACAATGAGCAGTTCTTC	CASSLFRVDNNEQFF